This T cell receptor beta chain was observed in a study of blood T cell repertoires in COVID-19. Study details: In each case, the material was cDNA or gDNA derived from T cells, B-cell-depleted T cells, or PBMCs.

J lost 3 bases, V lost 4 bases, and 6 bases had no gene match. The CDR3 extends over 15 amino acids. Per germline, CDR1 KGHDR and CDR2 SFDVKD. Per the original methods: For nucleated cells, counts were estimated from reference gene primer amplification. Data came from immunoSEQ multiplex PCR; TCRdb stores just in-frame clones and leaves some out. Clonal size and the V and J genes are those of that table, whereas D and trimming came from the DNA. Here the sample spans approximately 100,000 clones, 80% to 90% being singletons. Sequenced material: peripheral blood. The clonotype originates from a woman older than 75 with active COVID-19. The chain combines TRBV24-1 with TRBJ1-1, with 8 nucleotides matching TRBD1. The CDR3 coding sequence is TGTGCCACCAGTGACAGGGGGCGTCCGGACACTGAAGCTTTCTTT. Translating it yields CATSDRGRPDTEAFF.